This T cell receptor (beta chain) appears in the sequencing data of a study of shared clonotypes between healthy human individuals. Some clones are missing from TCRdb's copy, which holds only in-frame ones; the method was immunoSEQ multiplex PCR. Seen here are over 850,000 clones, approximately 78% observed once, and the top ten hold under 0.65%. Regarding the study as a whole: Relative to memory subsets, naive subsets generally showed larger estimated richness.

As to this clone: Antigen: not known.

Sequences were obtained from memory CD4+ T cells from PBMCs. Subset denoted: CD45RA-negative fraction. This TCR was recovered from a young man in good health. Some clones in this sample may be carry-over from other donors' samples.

The CDR3 DNA reads as TGCGCCAGCAGCCAAGAGGGGGGTTTGAGAGGGAGGGTATGGGATGGCTACACCTTC. It codes for CASSQEGGLRGRVWDGYTF. The chain has TRBV4-3 and TRBJ1-2, with D perhaps matching TRBD1 (5 bases). From germline, CDR1 is LGHNA and CDR2 YSLEER. Deletions cut 0 bases from V and 6 bases from J, with 26 bases between. This CDR3 spans 19 amino acids.